Presented here are 11 T cell receptor beta chains from one specimen sequenced in a study of blood T cell repertoires in COVID-19. The table came from immunoSEQ multiplex PCR; TCRdb's copy has only in-frame clones and leaves some out. Of about 170,000 clones detected, around 85% appear once; the ten largest clones hold under 7.5%. The sample was peripheral blood. These receptors all stem from a man older than 75 with COVID-19, enrolled during active disease.

The chain employs TRBV28 and TRBJ1-2; D is possibly TRBD1 (5 bases). V shed 6 bases and J shed 7 bases, with 9 bases lying between them. The CDR3 loop spans 11 amino acids. Germline-derived CDR1 and CDR2 are MDHEN and SYDVKM. CDR3: CASRSRAGYTF. In DNA form, the CDR3 reads TGTGCCAGCAGGTCCAGGGCTGGCTACACCTTC.

The chain uses TRBV6-1 and TRBJ2-3; 7 bases align to TRBD1. Per germline, CDR1 MNHNS and CDR2 SASEGT. V was clipped by 2 bases and J by 4 bases; unmatched bases: 6. CDR3 length: 15 amino acids. CDR3: CASSEKGAWADTQYF. DNA for the CDR3: TGTGCCAGCAGTGAAAAGGGGGCGTGGGCAGATACGCAGTATTTT.

The gene calls are TRBV6-4 and TRBJ1-6; D remains ambiguous. Trimming removed 2 bases from V and 10 bases from J, with 6 bases in between. CDR1 is MRHNA, CDR2 SNTAGT, per germline. The CDR3 has 12 residues. The CDR3 reads CASSDGGSPLHF. The CDR3 nucleotides are TGTGCCAGCAGTGACGGAGGGTCACCCCTCCACTTT.

Turning to this clone: Within the sample, other DNA sequences also encode this same CDR3. The V call is TRBV12-3 or TRBV12-4, the J call TRBJ1-1, with TRBD1 as a possible D gene (6 bases). CDR3 length: 13 residues. The V and J ends lost 3 bases and 1 base respectively, with 6 bases between them. The chain's CDR3 is CASSLGQNTEAFF. DNA for the CDR3: TGTGCCAGCAGTTTGGGACAGAACACTGAAGCTTTCTTT.

The V call is TRBV10-3, the J call TRBJ2-7; 10 nucleotides align to TRBD2. This CDR3 is built from 13 residues. CDR1 and CDR2 (germline): ENHRY, SYGVKD. The CDR3 is CAFSGGDSYEQYF. DNA of the CDR3: TGTGCTTTCAGCGGGGGGGACTCCTACGAGCAGTACTTC.

This chain connects TRBV13 to TRBJ2-3; D unclear. Germline V gene sequence: CDR1 PRHDT, CDR2 FYEKMQ (reference sequence). V was clipped by 0 bases and J by 5 bases, with 3 bases between them. The CDR3 runs 12 residues. CDR3 in DNA: TGTGCCAGCAGCTTAGGCCTAGATACGCAGTATTTT. It specifies CASSLGLDTQYF. Variable domain in full (rest from reference TRBV13 and TRBJ2-3): AAGVIQSPRHLIKEKRETATLKCYPIPRHDTVYWYQQGPGQDPQFLISFYEKMQSDKGSIPDRFSAQQFSDYHSELNMSSLELGDSALYFCASSLGLDTQYFGPGTRLTVL.

The rearrangement uses TRBV4-2 and TRBJ2-7, with D possibly TRBD1 on 5 matching bases. Germline V gives CDR1 LGHNA, CDR2 YNFKEQ. The CDR3 loop spans 13 amino acids. Between the trimmed V and J ends, which lost 1 base and 2 bases, there was a span of 6 bases. The CDR3 nucleotides read TGTGCCAGCAGCCAAGGACAGACCTACGAGCAGTACTTC. Its protein is CASSQGQTYEQYF.

CDR3 nucleotides: TGTGCCAGCAGTCCCCGGGACAGGGTTCAGCCCCAGCATTTT. As protein: CASSPRDRVQPQHF. The chain couples TRBV2 to TRBJ1-5; 9 bases are a match to TRBD1. The germline V gene encodes CDR1 SNHLY and CDR2 FYNNEI. V shed 5 bases and J 6 bases; nucleotides not matched to a gene: 5. This CDR3 has 14 amino acids.

The CDR3 nucleotides read TGCGCCAGCAGTCGGACAGTGGGGGAAAAACTGTTTTTT. Translating it yields CASSRTVGEKLFF. This chain links TRBV5-1 with TRBJ1-4; D possibly corresponds to TRBD1 (6 bases). The ends were cut back, 5 bases at V and 8 bases at J, with 13 bases in the middle. Germline CDR1 reads SGHRS; CDR2 reads YFSETQ. The CDR3 is 13 amino acids.

This chain links TRBV28 with TRBJ1-2; D might be TRBD1 (5 bases). The V end was cut by 8 bases, the J end by 0 bases, with 16 bases between. The CDR3 is 15 residues long. Looked up from germline, CDR1 is MDHEN and CDR2 is SYDVKM. The DNA of the CDR3 is TGTGCCAGCTCTCCTCAGGGTCCGGCTAACTATGGCTACACCTTC. Translated, it gives CASSPQGPANYGYTF.

The gene calls are TRBV4-3 and TRBJ2-2; tentative D call: TRBD2 (6 bases). The CDR3 sequence is 16 residues long. Germline loops: CDR1 LGHNA, CDR2 YSLEER. The V end lost 3 bases, the J end lost 1 base, and 12 bases lay between the germline ends. CDR3 amino acids: CASSQNGGQNTGELFF. CDR3 in DNA: TGCGCCAGCAGCCAGAACGGGGGTCAGAACACCGGGGAGCTGTTTTTT.